This T cell receptor beta chain was recovered during a study of radiotherapy plus CTLA-4 blockade in lung cancer. Study overall: Of all patients, around 18% responded objectively and approximately 31% showed disease control. Study observations and caveats: How blood T cell clones changed early, along with interferon-beta, reportedly forecast response best. Expansion of tumor-derived TCR clones was observed in blood after radiotherapy plus ipilimumab.

Of note for this clone: Its target is not known.

Assay: immunoSEQ multiplex PCR; the TCRdb copy retains only in-frame clones and omits some. The sample consists of more than 90,000 clones, roughly 85% of them appearing once. This CDR3 comprises 16 residues. The V segment lost 7 bases and the J segment 9 bases; nucleotides outside the gene matches: 13. Germline CDR1 reads MDHEN; CDR2 reads SYDVKM. Source: peripheral blood, taken from a patient treated with radiotherapy plus ipilimumab. The TCR comes from a human donor with non-small cell lung cancer that progressed on radiotherapy plus ipilimumab. The chain joins TRBV28 to TRBJ1-6; 9 nucleotides agree with TRBD1. DNA for the CDR3: TGTGCCAGCATCCACAGGGGGCTCGGTTCCGGTTCACCCCTCCACTTT. It encodes CASIHRGLGSGSPLHF. Combining the CDR3 with reference TRBV28 and TRBJ1-6 gives the whole variable domain DVKVTQSSRYLVKRTGEKVFLECVQDMDHENMFWYRQDPGLGLRLIYFSYDVKMKEKGDIPEGYSVSREKKERFSLILESASTNQTSMYLCASIHRGLGSGSPLHFGNGTRLTVT.